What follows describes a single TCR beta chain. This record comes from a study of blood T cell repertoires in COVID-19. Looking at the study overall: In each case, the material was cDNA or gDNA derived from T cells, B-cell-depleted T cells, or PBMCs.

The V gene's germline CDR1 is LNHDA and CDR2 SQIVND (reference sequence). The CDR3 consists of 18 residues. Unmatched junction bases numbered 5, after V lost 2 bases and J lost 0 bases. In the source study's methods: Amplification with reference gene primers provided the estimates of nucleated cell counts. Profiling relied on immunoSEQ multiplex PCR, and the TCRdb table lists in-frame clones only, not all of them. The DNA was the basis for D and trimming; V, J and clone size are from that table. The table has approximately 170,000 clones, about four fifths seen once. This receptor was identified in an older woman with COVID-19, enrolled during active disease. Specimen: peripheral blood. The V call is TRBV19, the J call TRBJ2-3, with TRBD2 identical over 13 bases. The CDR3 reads CASSIKGLAGSSTDTQYF. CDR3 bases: TGTGCCAGTAGTATAAAGGGACTAGCGGGGTCTAGCACAGATACGCAGTATTTT.